A selection of T cell receptor beta chains follows, all from one sample in a study of CXCR3-negative and CXCR3-positive naive CD8 T cells. TCRdb re-called the 5' RACE reads and catalogs CDR3 proteins one per entry, DNA excluded. The sample data list around 96,000 distinct CDR3 sequences. Sequencing used naive CXCR3- CD8+ T cells from blood. The origin of the receptors is a human donor in good health. Some clones in this sample may be carry-over from other donors' samples. Each CDR3 is given with its conserved first and last residue.

v_gene: TRBV4-1
j_gene: TRBJ2-7
CDR3aa: CASSQVQSVDYEQYF

v_gene: TRBV5-4
j_gene: TRBJ2-1
CDR3aa: CASSVEGILAGGPSRYNEQFF

v_gene: TRBV14
j_gene: TRBJ2-1
CDR3aa: CASSQDKGLSSYNEQFF

v_gene: TRBV6-5
j_gene: TRBJ2-1
CDR3aa: CASSGMRLFNEQFF

v_gene: TRBV29-1
j_gene: TRBJ2-7
CDR3aa: CSVDQGYEQYF

v_gene: TRBV7-2
j_gene: TRBJ2-7
CDR3aa: CASSLASTAYEQYF

v_gene: TRBV29-1
j_gene: TRBJ2-7
CDR3aa: CSASQLLTGRASEQYF

v_gene: TRBV29-1
j_gene: TRBJ2-1
CDR3aa: CSGDGPQYNEQFF

v_gene: TRBV6-2/TRBV6-3
j_gene: TRBJ2-3
CDR3aa: CASSYGWTDTQYF

v_gene: TRBV10-2
j_gene: TRBJ2-3
CDR3aa: CASSQTPLTDTQYF

v_gene: TRBV6-2/TRBV6-3
j_gene: TRBJ2-7
CDR3aa: CASSSDRILKPSYEQYF

v_gene: TRBV6-2/TRBV6-3
j_gene: TRBJ2-2
CDR3aa: CASSPGLADTGELFF

v_gene: TRBV4-1
j_gene: TRBJ2-7
CDR3aa: CASSQERRASYEQYF

v_gene: TRBV6-2/TRBV6-3
j_gene: TRBJ1-5
CDR3aa: CASSYELGQGNQPQHF

v_gene: TRBV7-9
j_gene: TRBJ2-6
CDR3aa: CAYDTVPGSAGANVLTF

v_gene: TRBV23-1
j_gene: TRBJ2-7
CDR3aa: CASPPYGTGVSYEQYF

v_gene: TRBV9
j_gene: TRBJ2-7
CDR3aa: CASSMGQSYEQYF

v_gene: TRBV29-1
j_gene: TRBJ2-5
CDR3aa: CSVRRGEGYQETQYF

v_gene: TRBV7-9
j_gene: TRBJ2-5
CDR3aa: CASSPRTETQYF

v_gene: TRBV7-9
j_gene: TRBJ1-2
CDR3aa: CASEGGADGYTF

v_gene: TRBV9
j_gene: TRBJ1-1
CDR3aa: CASSVGDSRRAFF

v_gene: TRBV9
j_gene: TRBJ2-7
CDR3aa: CASSVDPTYEQYF

v_gene: TRBV29-1
j_gene: TRBJ2-1
CDR3aa: CSVESGWGDNEQFF

v_gene: TRBV6-2/TRBV6-3
j_gene: TRBJ2-2
CDR3aa: CASSLVANTGELFF

v_gene: TRBV7-6
j_gene: TRBJ2-5
CDR3aa: CASSLDRGRETQYF

v_gene: TRBV12-3/TRBV12-4
j_gene: TRBJ2-5
CDR3aa: CASRSPAETQYF

v_gene: TRBV28
j_gene: TRBJ2-7
CDR3aa: CASSLYSRQEQYF

v_gene: TRBV28
j_gene: TRBJ2-5
CDR3aa: CASILTGETQYF

v_gene: TRBV29-1
j_gene: TRBJ1-1
CDR3aa: CSVAAGTTNTEAFF

v_gene: TRBV29-1
j_gene: TRBJ2-7
CDR3aa: CSVHLLAGGYEQYF

v_gene: TRBV12-3/TRBV12-4
j_gene: TRBJ2-7
CDR3aa: CASSGVERGGSDEQYF

v_gene: TRBV7-8
j_gene: TRBJ2-4
CDR3aa: CASSPEVWLVKNIQYF

v_gene: TRBV4-1
j_gene: TRBJ2-7
CDR3aa: CASSQGGQGNSYEQYF

v_gene: TRBV12-3/TRBV12-4
j_gene: TRBJ2-5
CDR3aa: CASSLNTVSGETQYF

v_gene: TRBV7-9
j_gene: TRBJ2-7
CDR3aa: CASSPAAYEQYF

v_gene: TRBV12-3/TRBV12-4
j_gene: TRBJ2-1
CDR3aa: CASSETQRGGPYEQFF

v_gene: TRBV29-1
j_gene: TRBJ1-1
CDR3aa: CSVEGFMYEAFF

v_gene: TRBV20-1
j_gene: TRBJ1-2
CDR3aa: CSASGTNYGYTF

v_gene: TRBV29-1
j_gene: TRBJ2-3
CDR3aa: CSTPGLAGNTDTQYF

v_gene: TRBV30
j_gene: TRBJ1-6
CDR3aa: CAWRGTANSPLHF

v_gene: TRBV5-1
j_gene: TRBJ2-1
CDR3aa: CASSLLWSSYNEQFF

v_gene: TRBV10-3
j_gene: TRBJ2-5
CDR3aa: CAISGGLAGAKEYQETQYF

v_gene: TRBV7-9
j_gene: TRBJ1-1
CDR3aa: CASTNRMAEAFF

v_gene: TRBV10-2
j_gene: TRBJ2-1
CDR3aa: CASTGTGPNEQFF

v_gene: TRBV5-6
j_gene: TRBJ1-5
CDR3aa: CASSPSGQRYNQPQHF

v_gene: TRBV30
j_gene: TRBJ1-2
CDR3aa: CAWEAEWGYGYTF

v_gene: TRBV29-1
j_gene: TRBJ2-7
CDR3aa: CSVEDGGSPDYEQYF

v_gene: TRBV19
j_gene: TRBJ2-1
CDR3aa: CASSRLAGVTSSYNEQFF

v_gene: TRBV29-1
j_gene: TRBJ2-7
CDR3aa: CSVETQGHPYEQYF

v_gene: TRBV29-1
j_gene: TRBJ2-7
CDR3aa: CSVEDPKTGDTYEQYF

v_gene: TRBV4-3
j_gene: TRBJ2-4
CDR3aa: CASSQDWGLRDIQYF

v_gene: TRBV25-1
j_gene: TRBJ2-1
CDR3aa: CASSEWKFSYNEQFF

v_gene: TRBV28
j_gene: TRBJ2-7
CDR3aa: CASSFPTSGPSSYEQYF

v_gene: TRBV29-1
j_gene: TRBJ2-5
CDR3aa: CSVEGHTSAEETQYF

v_gene: TRBV7-9
j_gene: TRBJ1-5
CDR3aa: CASRGGQGSNQPQHF

v_gene: TRBV5-6
j_gene: TRBJ2-7
CDR3aa: CASSFRERDEQYF

v_gene: TRBV5-6
j_gene: TRBJ2-1
CDR3aa: CASSFLYGPYNEQFF

v_gene: TRBV12-3/TRBV12-4
j_gene: TRBJ2-2
CDR3aa: CASTSYRGLSTGELFF